Listed here is a single TCR beta chain. Its specificity is not known. PCR was performed using 60 Vbeta and 13 Jbeta primers. Assay: immunoSEQ multiplex PCR; the TCRdb copy retains only in-frame clones and omits some. This sample has some 95,000 clones, with roughly 74% found just once. Germline V gene data show CDR1 as SGHNT and CDR2 as YYREEE (reference sequence). Trimming at V came to 3 bases and at J to 3 bases, leaving 14 bases not matched to a gene. This CDR3 has 20 residues. The record originates from a study of cytomegalovirus exposure and HLA in healthy donors. Across the whole study: Approximately 180 million T cells yielded fewer than 120 million unique TCR beta sequences in earlier analysis. Study-level results: A previous analysis found most TCR beta V segments productive roughly 90% or roughly 30% of the time.

The V gene is TRBV5-4, the J gene TRBJ2-3; 15 bases line up with TRBD2. The sample taken for sequencing was PBMCs. The clonotype was recovered from a woman in her late teens or twenties in good health and CMV-seropositive. The chain's CDR3 is CASSSFSEGLAGGGTDTQYF. In nucleotides, the CDR3 is TGTGCCAGCAGCTCTTTTTCAGAGGGACTAGCGGGGGGAGGGACAGATACGCAGTATTTT.